Detailed here is one T cell receptor beta chain. This sample stems from a study of control samples from healthy donors and cancer patients. Assay used: immunoSEQ multiplex PCR; TCRdb lists only in-frame clones, some missing. Found here are some 110,000 clones, approximately 92% of them singletons; the top ten hold 0.95% to 1.3%. The CDR3 length is 14 residues. Looked up from germline, CDR1 is MDHEN and CDR2 is SYDVKM. The germline V and J ends were trimmed by 2 bases and 7 bases, with 14 bases remaining between them. The chain recombines TRBV28 with TRBJ1-2; the D is unclear. This TCR was sampled from a woman between 50 and 59 years old with colorectal cancer. The material sequenced was PBMCs. The CDR3 loop is CASSLQLFLGGYTF. CDR3 coding DNA: TGTGCCAGCAGTTTACAGCTCTTCCTTGGTGGCTACACCTTC.